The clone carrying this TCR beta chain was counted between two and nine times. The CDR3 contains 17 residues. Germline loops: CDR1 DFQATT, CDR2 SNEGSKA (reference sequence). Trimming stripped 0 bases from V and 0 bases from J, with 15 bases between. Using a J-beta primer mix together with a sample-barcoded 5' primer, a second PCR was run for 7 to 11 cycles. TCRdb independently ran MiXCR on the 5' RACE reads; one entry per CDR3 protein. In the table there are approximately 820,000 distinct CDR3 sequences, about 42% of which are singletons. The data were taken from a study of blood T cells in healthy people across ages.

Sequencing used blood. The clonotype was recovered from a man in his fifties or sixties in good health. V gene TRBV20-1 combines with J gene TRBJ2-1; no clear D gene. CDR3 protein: CSARDLRRADSYNEQFF. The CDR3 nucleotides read TGCAGTGCTAGAGACCTTCGTAGGGCAGACTCCTACAATGAGCAGTTCTTC.